The 25 T cell receptor beta chains given below trace back to one sample, sequenced in a study of response to subunit inactivated influenza vaccine. One entry per CDR3 protein, called by TCRdb with MiXCR from the RT-PCR reads. The sample holds roughly 150,000 distinct CDR3 sequences, 11% seen once. The sample consisted of non-naive T cells sorted from PBMCs, taken 45 days after vaccination. These receptors all come from a man aged 45-60 years who received an inactivated influenza vaccine.

The V call is TRBV6-2 or TRBV6-3, the J call TRBJ2-6; 8 bases align to TRBD1. The germline gives CDR1 MNHEY, CDR2 SVGEGT. J gave up 0 bases and V 3 bases, and 10 bases lay outside the gene matches. This CDR3 spans 19 amino acids. The CDR3 nucleotides are TGTGCCAGCAGTTATCGAGTGACAGGGGTTCTCTCTGGGGCCAACGTCCTGACTTTC. Its translation is CASSYRVTGVLSGANVLTF.

This clonotype was recorded at least ten times. The V call is TRBV29-1, the J call TRBJ2-1, with 11 positions matching TRBD2. CDR1 and CDR2 from the germline V gene are SQVTM and ANQGSEA. Trimming removed 1 base from V and 7 bases from J; junction bases left unmatched: 0. The CDR3 length is 13 residues. The CDR3 sequence: CSVEGTSGNEQFF. The DNA of the CDR3 is TGCAGCGTTGAAGGGACTAGCGGGAATGAGCAGTTCTTC.

The gene calls are TRBV20-1 and TRBJ2-6; 10 bases match TRBD1. The CDR3 has 18 amino acids. The J segment lost 4 bases and the V segment lost 2 bases, leaving 11 bases of the junction unmatched. Germline lookup yields CDR1 DFQATT and CDR2 SNEGSKA (reference sequence). In DNA form, the CDR3 reads TGCAGTGCTAGACCGAGGGACAGGGGTCGACCCGGGGCCAACGTCCTGACTTTC. It specifies CSARPRDRGRPGANVLTF.

This clonotype was detected only a few times. An end of the junction does not agree with germline; a read error may underlie this. J is TRBJ1-6 and V is TRBV28, with 8 bases that match TRBD1. This CDR3 comprises 13 residues. Germline CDR1 reads MDHEN; CDR2 reads SYDVKM. The chain's CDR3 is CAGRGLGNSPLHF. The CDR3 DNA sequence: TGTGCCGGCAGGGGGCTTGGTAATTCACCCCTCCACTTT.

This clonotype has ten or more counts. The rearrangement uses TRBV20-1 and TRBJ2-7; 7 bases align to TRBD1. The CDR3 has 11 amino acids. The trim removed 7 bases at V and 0 bases at J, leaving 0 bases unmatched. The germline V gene has CDR1 DFQATT and CDR2 SNEGSKA (reference sequence). This CDR3 reads CSGTGSYEQYF. The CDR3 DNA sequence: TGCAGTGGGACAGGCTCCTACGAGCAGTACTTC.

The rearrangement uses TRBV28 and TRBJ2-5; the match to TRBD2 covers 10 bases. The CDR3 is 16 residues long. CDR1 and CDR2 (germline): MDHEN, SYDVKM. Germline trimming cut 1 base from V and 7 bases from J; bases unmatched to any gene: 9. The CDR3 loop reads CASSLLASGGLGTQYF. For the CDR3, the DNA is TGTGCCAGCAGTTTATTAGCTAGCGGGGGTCTGGGGACCCAGTACTTC.

This clonotype was picked up many times. V gene TRBV12-3 or TRBV12-4 combines with J gene TRBJ2-2; the D is unclear. This CDR3 region has 14 residues. V lost 1 base and J 4 bases, leaving 7 bases between the germline ends. In DNA, the CDR3 is TGTGCCAGCAGTTTAGATGGATTCACCGGGGAGCTGTTTTTT. This encodes CASSLDGFTGELFF.

This clonotype was observed at least ten times. This sequence joins TRBV6-2 or TRBV6-3 and TRBJ2-7; a weak D match, TRBD1 (6 bases). The CDR3 has 13 amino acids. Germline CDR1 and CDR2: MNHEY and SVGEGT. With 1 base removed from V and 4 bases from J, the gap between germline ends came to 8 bases. The CDR3 reads CASSYFQGYEQYF. The CDR3 nucleotides are TGTGCCAGCAGTTACTTTCAGGGGTACGAGCAGTACTTC.

The gene calls are TRBV5-5 and TRBJ1-1, with a weak D call TRBD1 (5 bases). The CDR3 sequence is 16 residues long. Germline CDR1 reads SGHKS; CDR2 reads YYEKEE (reference sequence). The ends were cut back, 3 bases at V and 1 base at J, with 16 bases in the middle. CDR3 sequence: CASSWGPRVANTEAFF. As DNA, the CDR3 is TGTGCCAGCAGCTGGGGCCCCCGGGTAGCGAACACTGAAGCTTTCTTT.

This chain links TRBV7-2 with TRBJ1-1; the D is unclear. With 7 bases removed from V and 1 base from J, the gap between germline ends came to 13 bases. CDR3 length: 14 amino acids. The germline gives CDR1 SGHTA, CDR2 FQGNSA. CDR3 bases: TGTGCCAGCAACGTCAGGCCAGGGAACACTGAAGCTTTCTTT. Protein: CASNVRPGNTEAFF.

This clonotype was detected ten times or more. V gene TRBV24-1 combines with J gene TRBJ1-1; D gene ambiguous. The length of the CDR3 is 17 residues. Germline V lookup: CDR1 KGHDR, CDR2 SFDVKD. The ends were cut back, 5 bases at V and 2 bases at J, with 20 bases in the middle. In nucleotides, the CDR3 is TGTGCCACCAGTGGTTTCAAGTTCAGCGCCCTTAACACTGAAGCTTTCTTT. Protein product: CATSGFKFSALNTEAFF.

The chain carries TRBV4-3 and TRBJ2-2; D remains unclear. Germline CDR1 reads LGHNA; CDR2 reads YSLEER. V gave up 0 bases and J gave up 5 bases, with 7 bases separating them. The CDR3 extends over 14 amino acids. CDR3: CASSQDSQTGELFF. The CDR3 DNA is TGCGCCAGCAGCCAAGATTCTCAAACCGGGGAGCTGTTTTTT.

This clonotype was counted at least ten times. This chain connects TRBV12-3 or TRBV12-4 to TRBJ2-4; tentative D call: TRBD2 (5 bases). This CDR3 region has 12 residues. With 3 bases removed from V and 15 bases from J, the gap between germline ends came to 15 bases. DNA for the CDR3: TGTGCCAGCAGTTTGGGAGCGTCGGCTTGGTACTTC. This gives the protein CASSLGASAWYF.

CDR3 DNA sequence: TGTGCCAGCAGCTTGGGGAGGGCAGCCATTCAGTACTTC. Amino acids: CASSLGRAAIQYF. V usage is TRBV7-2 and J usage is TRBJ2-4; 7 bases fit TRBD2. This CDR3 spans 13 amino acids. The J segment lost 9 bases and the V segment lost 3 bases, leaving 5 bases of the junction unmatched. Germline CDR1 and CDR2: SGHTA and FQGNSA.

This clonotype appeared many times. The V gene is TRBV5-1, the J gene TRBJ2-5; possibly TRBD2 for D (5 bases). This CDR3 is 18 amino acids long. The V gene lost 6 bases and the J gene lost 3 bases, with 27 bases spanning the gap. Germline CDR1 reads SGHRS; CDR2 reads YFSETQ. The CDR3 DNA reads TGCGCCAGCACCCCTCCAATTTCAGGTTCTGGGAGAGAAGAGACCCAGTACTTC. It yields the protein CASTPPISGSGREETQYF.

This clonotype was observed many times. The chain recombines TRBV7-2 with TRBJ2-3, with D possibly TRBD2 on 5 matching bases. This CDR3 has 12 residues. V lost 4 bases, J lost 4 bases, and 6 bases lay in between. The V gene's germline CDR1 is SGHTA and CDR2 FQGNSA. The CDR3 DNA reads TGTGCCAGCAGCTCCGGGGCAGATACGCAGTATTTT. Translating gives CASSSGADTQYF.

The chain links TRBV24-1 to TRBJ2-3; 14 bases match TRBD2. The germline V gene has CDR1 KGHDR and CDR2 SFDVKD. V trimming: 4 bases; J trimming: 3 bases; junction bases outside the gene matches: 2. This CDR3 region has 16 residues. CDR3 nucleotides: TGTGCCACCAGTGAAGGGACTAGCGGGGGTACAGATACGCAGTATTTT. This codes for CATSEGTSGGTDTQYF.

This clonotype has only a few counts. V and J are TRBV10-3 and TRBJ1-5, with TRBD1 identical over 12 bases. J was trimmed by 6 bases and V by 2 bases; bases with no gene match: 5. CDR3 length: 16 amino acids. The germline CDR1 and CDR2 sequences are ENHRY and SYGVKD. CDR3 DNA: TGTGCCATCAGTGAGGGTGGGACAGGGGGCCGTCAGCCCCAGCATTTT. Translation gives CAISEGGTGGRQPQHF.

This clonotype showed up many times. The V and J genes are TRBV18 and TRBJ2-1; D uncertain. V dropped 0 bases and J dropped 6 bases, with 12 bases sitting between them. CDR1 is KGHSH, CDR2 LQKENI, per germline. CDR3 length equals 15 residues. The CDR3 protein is CASSPPALMSNEQFF. The CDR3, as DNA: TGTGCCAGCTCACCACCGGCTCTAATGAGCAATGAGCAGTTCTTC.

This clonotype was counted at least ten times. V is TRBV12-3 or TRBV12-4 and J is TRBJ2-1; 8 nucleotides line up with TRBD2. V lost 6 bases to trimming and J lost 8 bases; unmatched junction nucleotides: 6. This CDR3 is 13 amino acids long. This CDR3 reads CASRRAGVHEQFF. In DNA form, the CDR3 reads TGTGCCAGCAGGCGAGCGGGAGTCCATGAGCAGTTCTTC.

This clonotype occurred a few times. V usage is TRBV6-1 and J usage is TRBJ2-6; D is unresolved. The CDR3 covers 14 residues. Germline CDR1 MNHNS, CDR2 SASEGT. V was clipped by 1 base and J by 4 bases, with 5 bases between them. The CDR3 loop is CASSEGVGANVLTF. The CDR3 DNA sequence: TGTGCCAGCAGTGAAGGGGTGGGGGCCAACGTCCTGACTTTC.

This clonotype was counted ten times or more. The rearrangement uses TRBV5-1 and TRBJ2-2; 9 bases are a match to TRBD1. This CDR3 is built from 16 residues. V was pared by 7 bases and J by 1 base, with 8 bases of the junction left unmatched. Germline CDR1 is SGHRS and CDR2 is YFSETQ. CDR3 residues: CASGQGTFMNTGELFF. CDR3 DNA sequence: TGCGCCAGCGGACAGGGGACCTTTATGAACACCGGGGAGCTGTTTTTT.

The V gene is TRBV30, the J gene TRBJ1-2; maybe TRBD1 (5 bases). V lost 0 bases and J lost 6, with 11 bases in between. The CDR3 is made up of 13 amino acids. In germline, CDR1 is GTSNPN, CDR2 SVGIG (reference sequence). CDR3 bases: TGTGCCTGGAGTGTTTCGGGGGGGGATGGCTACACCTTC. Translating it yields CAWSVSGGDGYTF.

The gene calls are TRBV20-1 and TRBJ1-2; D unclear. This CDR3 is built from 13 residues. The V and J ends lost 0 bases and 2 bases respectively, with 7 bases between them. Germline values: CDR1 DFQATT, CDR2 SNEGSKA (reference sequence). CDR3 nucleotide sequence: TGCAGTGCTAGAGACCAACGGAACTATGGCTACACCTTC. This encodes CSARDQRNYGYTF.

This clonotype was seen only a few times. This chain connects TRBV5-1 to TRBJ2-2; D unresolved. V lost 6 bases, J lost 0 bases, and 9 bases lay in between. The V gene's germline CDR1 is SGHRS and CDR2 YFSETQ. The CDR3 loop spans 14 amino acids. CDR3 in DNA: TGCGCCAGCAAGGCCAGTTCGAACACCGGGGAGCTGTTTTTT. It codes for CASKASSNTGELFF.